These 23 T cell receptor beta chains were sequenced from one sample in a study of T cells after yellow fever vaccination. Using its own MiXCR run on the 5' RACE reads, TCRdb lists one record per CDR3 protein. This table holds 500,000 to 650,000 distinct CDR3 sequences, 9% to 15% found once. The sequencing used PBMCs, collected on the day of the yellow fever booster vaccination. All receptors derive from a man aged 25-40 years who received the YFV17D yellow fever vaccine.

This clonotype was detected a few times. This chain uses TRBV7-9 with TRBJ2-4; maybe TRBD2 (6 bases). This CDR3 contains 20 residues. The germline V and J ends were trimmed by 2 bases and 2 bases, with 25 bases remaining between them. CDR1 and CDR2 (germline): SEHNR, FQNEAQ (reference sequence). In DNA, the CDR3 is TGTGCCAGCAGCTTAAATTCCGGGACTTCCGTAAGAGGGACCAAAAACATTCAGTACTTC. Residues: CASSLNSGTSVRGTKNIQYF.

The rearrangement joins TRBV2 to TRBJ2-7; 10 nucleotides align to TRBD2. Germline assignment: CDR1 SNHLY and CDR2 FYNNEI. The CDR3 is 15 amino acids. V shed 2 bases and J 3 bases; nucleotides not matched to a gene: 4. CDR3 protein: CASSEKREGRYEQYF. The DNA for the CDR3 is TGTGCCAGCAGTGAAAAGCGGGAGGGCCGCTACGAGCAGTACTTC.

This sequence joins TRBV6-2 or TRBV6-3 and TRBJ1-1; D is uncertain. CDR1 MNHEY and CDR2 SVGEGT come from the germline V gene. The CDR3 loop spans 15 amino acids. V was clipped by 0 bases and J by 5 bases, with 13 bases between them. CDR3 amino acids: CASSYSAVKATEAFF. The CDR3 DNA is TGTGCCAGCAGTTACTCCGCGGTTAAGGCGACTGAAGCTTTCTTT.

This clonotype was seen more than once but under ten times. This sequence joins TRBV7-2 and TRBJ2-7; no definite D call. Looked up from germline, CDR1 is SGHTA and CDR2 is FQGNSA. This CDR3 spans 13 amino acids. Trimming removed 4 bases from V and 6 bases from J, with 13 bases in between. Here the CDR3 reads CASSSSRVGEQYF. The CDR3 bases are TGTGCCAGCAGCTCCTCCCGGGTCGGCGAGCAGTACTTC. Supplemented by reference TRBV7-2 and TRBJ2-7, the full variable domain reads GAGVSQSPSNKVTEKGKDVELRCDPISGHTALYWYRQSLGQGLEFLIYFQGNSAPDKSGLPSDRFSAERTGGSVSTLTIQRTQQEDSAVYLCASSSSRVGEQYFGPGTRLTVT.

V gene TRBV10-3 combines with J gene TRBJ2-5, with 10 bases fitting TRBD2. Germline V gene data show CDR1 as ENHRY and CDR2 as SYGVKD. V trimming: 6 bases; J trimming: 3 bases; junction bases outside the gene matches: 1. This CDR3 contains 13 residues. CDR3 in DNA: TGTGCCATCAGGGGGACTAGCGAAGAGACCCAGTACTTC. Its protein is CAIRGTSEETQYF.

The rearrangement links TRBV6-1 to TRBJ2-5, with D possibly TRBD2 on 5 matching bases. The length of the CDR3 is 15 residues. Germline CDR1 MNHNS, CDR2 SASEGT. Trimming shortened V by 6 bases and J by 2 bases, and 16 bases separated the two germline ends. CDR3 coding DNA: TGTGCCAGCAGCCCCCCGGACGGGAATCAAGAGACCCAGTACTTC. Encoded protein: CASSPPDGNQETQYF.

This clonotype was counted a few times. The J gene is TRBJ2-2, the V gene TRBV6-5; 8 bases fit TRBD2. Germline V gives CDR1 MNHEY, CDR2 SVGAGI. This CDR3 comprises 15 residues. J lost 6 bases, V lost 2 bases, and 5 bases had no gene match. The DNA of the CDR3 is TGTGCCAGCAGTTACCAAGCGGGAGTCGCCGGGGAGCTGTTTTTT. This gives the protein CASSYQAGVAGELFF.

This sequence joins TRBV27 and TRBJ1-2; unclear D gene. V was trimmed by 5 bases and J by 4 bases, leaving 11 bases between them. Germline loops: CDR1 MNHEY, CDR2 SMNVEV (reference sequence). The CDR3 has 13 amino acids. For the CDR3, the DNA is TGTGCCAGCAGTACGGTAGCTACCTATGGCTACACCTTC. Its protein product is CASSTVATYGYTF.

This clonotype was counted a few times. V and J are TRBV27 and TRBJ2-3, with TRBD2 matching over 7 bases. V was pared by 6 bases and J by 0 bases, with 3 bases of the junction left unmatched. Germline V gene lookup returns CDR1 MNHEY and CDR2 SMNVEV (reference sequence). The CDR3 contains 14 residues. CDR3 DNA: TGTGCCAGCAGACAAGCGGGAAGCACAGATACGCAGTATTTT. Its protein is CASRQAGSTDTQYF.

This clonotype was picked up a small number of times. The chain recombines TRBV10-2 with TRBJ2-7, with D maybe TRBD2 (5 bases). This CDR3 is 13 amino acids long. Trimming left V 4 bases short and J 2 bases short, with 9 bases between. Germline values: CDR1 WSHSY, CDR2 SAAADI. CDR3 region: CASSVPGTYEQYF. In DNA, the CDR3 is TGCGCCAGCAGTGTCCCGGGGACCTACGAGCAGTACTTC.

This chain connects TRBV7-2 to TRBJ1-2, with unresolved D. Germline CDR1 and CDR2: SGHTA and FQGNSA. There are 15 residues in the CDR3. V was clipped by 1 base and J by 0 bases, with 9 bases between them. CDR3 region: CASSLGGAPNYGYTF. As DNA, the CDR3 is TGTGCCAGCAGCTTAGGCGGAGCTCCTAACTATGGCTACACCTTC.

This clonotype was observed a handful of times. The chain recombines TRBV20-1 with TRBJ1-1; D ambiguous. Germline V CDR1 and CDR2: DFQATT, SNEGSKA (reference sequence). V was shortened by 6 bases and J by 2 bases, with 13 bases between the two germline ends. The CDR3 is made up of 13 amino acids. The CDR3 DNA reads TGCAGTGCGGCCCCTCGGGGAAACACTGAAGCTTTCTTT. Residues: CSAAPRGNTEAFF.

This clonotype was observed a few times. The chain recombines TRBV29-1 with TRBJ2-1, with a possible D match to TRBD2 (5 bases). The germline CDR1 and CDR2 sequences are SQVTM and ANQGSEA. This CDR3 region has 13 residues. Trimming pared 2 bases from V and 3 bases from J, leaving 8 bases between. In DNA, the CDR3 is TGCAGCGTTGAATCCGGGAACTACAATGAGCAGTTCTTC. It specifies CSVESGNYNEQFF.

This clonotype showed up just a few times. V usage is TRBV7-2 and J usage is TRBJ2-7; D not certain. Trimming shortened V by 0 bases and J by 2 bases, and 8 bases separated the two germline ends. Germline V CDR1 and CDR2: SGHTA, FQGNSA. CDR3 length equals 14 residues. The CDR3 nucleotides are TGTGCCAGCAGCTTAGCTCGGGCCCCCTACGAGCAGTACTTC. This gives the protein CASSLARAPYEQYF.

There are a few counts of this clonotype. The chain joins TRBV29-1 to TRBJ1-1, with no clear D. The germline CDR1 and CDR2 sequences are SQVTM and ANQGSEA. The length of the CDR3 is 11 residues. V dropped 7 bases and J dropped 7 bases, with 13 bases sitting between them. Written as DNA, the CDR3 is TGCAGCGGTGGGGATGGAGATGAAGCTTTCTTT. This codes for CSGGDGDEAFF.

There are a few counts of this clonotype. CDR3 protein: CASSLYPYPGLGHTDTQYF. The CDR3 DNA sequence: TGTGCCAGCAGCTTATACCCCTACCCGGGACTAGGACACACAGATACGCAGTATTTT. This chain connects TRBV5-4 to TRBJ2-3; TRBD2 agrees at 8 bases. The V gene's germline CDR1 is SGHNT and CDR2 YYREEE (reference sequence). This CDR3 has 19 residues. Trimming at V came to 2 bases and at J to 2 bases, leaving 16 bases not matched to a gene.

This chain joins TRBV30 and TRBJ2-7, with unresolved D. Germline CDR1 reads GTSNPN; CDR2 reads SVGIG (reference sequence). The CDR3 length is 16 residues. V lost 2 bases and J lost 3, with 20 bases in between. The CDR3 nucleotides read TGTGCCTGGAGTACCAGGCGCGGTACACTCGGCTACGAGCAGTACTTC. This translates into CAWSTRRGTLGYEQYF.

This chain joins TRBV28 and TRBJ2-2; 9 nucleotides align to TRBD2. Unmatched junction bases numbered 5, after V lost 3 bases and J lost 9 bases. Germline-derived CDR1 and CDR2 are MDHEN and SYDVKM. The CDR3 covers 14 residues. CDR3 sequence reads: CASSLGLATRELFF. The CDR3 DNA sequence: TGTGCCAGCAGTTTGGGACTAGCTACCCGGGAGCTGTTTTTT.

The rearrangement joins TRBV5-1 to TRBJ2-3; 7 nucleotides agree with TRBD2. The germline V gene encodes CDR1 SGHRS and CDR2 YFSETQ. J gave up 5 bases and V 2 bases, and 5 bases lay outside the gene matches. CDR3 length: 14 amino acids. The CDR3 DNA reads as TGCGCCAGCAGCTTACGCGGGAGCGAAGATACGCAGTATTTT. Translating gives CASSLRGSEDTQYF.

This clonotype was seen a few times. DNA for the CDR3: TGTGCCAGCACCCGGCAGGGATTCCAGCCCCAGCATTTT. Translating it yields CASTRQGFQPQHF. The J gene is TRBJ1-5, the V gene TRBV12-3 or TRBV12-4; D perhaps matches TRBD1 (5 bases). Trimming removed 7 bases from V and 7 bases from J, with 14 bases in between. This CDR3 has 13 amino acids.

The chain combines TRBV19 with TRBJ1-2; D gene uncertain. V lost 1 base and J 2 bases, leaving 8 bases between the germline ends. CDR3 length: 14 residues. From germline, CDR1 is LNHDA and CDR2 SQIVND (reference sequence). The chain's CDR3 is CASSIGFGNYGYTF. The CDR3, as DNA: TGTGCCAGTAGTATAGGTTTCGGGAACTATGGCTACACCTTC. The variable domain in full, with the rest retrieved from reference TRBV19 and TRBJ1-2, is DGGITQSPKYLFRKEGQNVTLSCEQNLNHDAMYWYRQDPGQGLRLIYYSQIVNDFQKGDIAEGYSVSREKKESFPLTVTSAQKNPTAFYLCASSIGFGNYGYTFGSGTRLTVV.

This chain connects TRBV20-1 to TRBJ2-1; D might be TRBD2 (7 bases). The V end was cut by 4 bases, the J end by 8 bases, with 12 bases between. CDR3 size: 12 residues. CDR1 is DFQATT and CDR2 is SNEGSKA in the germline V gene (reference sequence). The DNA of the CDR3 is TGCAGTGCTATCGGGGGGCGCTATGAGCAGTTCTTC. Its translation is CSAIGGRYEQFF.

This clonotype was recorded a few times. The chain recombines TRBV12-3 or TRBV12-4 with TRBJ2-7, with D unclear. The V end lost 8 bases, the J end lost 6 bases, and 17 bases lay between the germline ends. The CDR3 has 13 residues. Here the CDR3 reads CASGILMSSEQYF. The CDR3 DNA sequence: TGTGCCAGCGGAATACTAATGTCTTCCGAGCAGTACTTC.